This T cell receptor (beta chain) is from a study of cytomegalovirus exposure and HLA in healthy donors (dated by TCRdb to between 2016 and 2019). At the level of the whole study: According to an earlier analysis of several hundred of the donors, roughly 180 million T cells yielded 117 million unique TCR beta sequences and about 300 Gb of sequence data. Of the approximately 400 genotyped donors, 65% to 90% fell in the genetic ancestry cluster associated with self-reported Caucasian donors. Donor age, sex, ethnicity and CMV serostatus were compiled alongside the repertoire data. Across approximately 420 genotyped donors of the cohort, an average of approximately 240,000 unique TCR beta nucleotide sequences per donor were sequenced, and about a sixth of those sequences were non-productive. Both class I and class II loci were covered by HLA typing, at four-digit resolution. A later genetic analysis used genome-wide SNP genotypes for about 65% of the 666 donors, treating that subset as a discovery cohort. Typing coverage varied by locus: roughly 629-630 donors for A, B, C, DRB1 and DQB1; around 560 for DQA1; about 570 for DPA1; around 490 for DPB1. Using immunosequencing, the study profiled T cell repertoires from 666 subjects and related those repertoires to cytomegalovirus serostatus. High-throughput TCR immunosequencing, statistical association of individual TCRs with disease status, and machine learning were combined to predict cytomegalovirus infection status. Every repertoire in the discovery cohort had been generated on one and the same sequencing platform. An earlier analysis of 587 of the donors used high-throughput TCR beta sequencing to judge whether each TCR beta V gene segment behaved as functional or pseudogenic. To study patterns of TCR occurrence, a later analysis re-analyzed previously published TCR beta repertoires from 550 to 800 donors and added high-resolution HLA genotyping. The study aimed to test whether signatures of past pathogen exposure could be identified by cataloging public T cell receptors. The later analysis used no new phenotypic data to find candidate immune exposures, relying instead on TCR beta sequences and their occurrence across donors. In addition to the first cohort of several hundred subjects, a separate validation cohort of approximately 120 different subjects was used. Roughly 300 gigabases of sequencing data and about 92 million unique TCR sequences made up an early release that covered several hundred HLA-typed donors. Because of strong linkage in the cohort, five DR-DQ haplotypes were treated as single units for association and clustering.

In total, approximately 700 healthy bone marrow donors made up the cohort. At the time of sampling, every cohort member was nominally healthy, though immune exposures that went unrecorded were likely present. The donor tested CMV seropositive and was one of the 289 seropositive cohort members. A peripheral blood sample was collected from each donor, and TCR beta sequencing was performed on peripheral blood mononuclear cells. The Qiagen DNeasy Blood Extraction Kit was used to extract genomic DNA from the blood cell samples. Including cysteine and phenylalanine, the CDR3 has 15 amino acids. Left in the record is the CDR3 DNA by itself, 45 bases read in frame from the first base. CDR1 and CDR2 were assigned from the germline V gene as SGHTA and FQGNSA. Compared with germline, V lacks 2 bases and J lacks 8 bases; bases without a gene match: 6. Receptor amplification or capture employed the immunoSEQ multiplex PCR assay. A mixture of 60 forward primers for TCR Vbeta segments and 13 reverse primers for TCR Jbeta segments was used in the multiplex PCR. Amplification of the CDR3 region of rearranged TCR beta genes was performed with a multiplex PCR assay on genomic DNA. Amplified TCR beta libraries were sequenced as 87-base-pair reads on the Illumina HiSeq System. In the authors' own workflow: A later analysis tallied around 82 million unique TCR beta chains across the 550 to 850 repertoires, and about 12 million of those chains were shared by two or more donors. To remove PCR and sequencing errors, raw reads were error-corrected and collapsed into unique sequences using a nearest-neighbor algorithm that merged closely related sequences. V, D and J gene segments were assigned by aligning CDR3 sequences to IMGT reference sequences. For a sequence to be retained, at least a six-nucleotide match to both a V gene segment and a J gene segment was required. Rearrangements were classified as productive when the CDR3 lacked stop codons and remained in frame with V and J, and all other rearrangements were classified as non-productive. Following IMGT convention, CDR3 was defined as the stretch from the second conserved V-encoded cysteine up to the conserved J-encoded phenylalanine. Sequences without an unambiguous match to a single V gene segment were excluded from the earlier analysis of 500 to 700 of the donors. In an earlier analysis of 587 of the donors, V segments were called functional above 56.7% productive rearrangements and were called segregating when the between-donor standard deviation exceeded 5%. A statistical classification framework was built to diagnose cytomegalovirus status from the catalog of TCR beta chain sequences. A later analysis assigned V and J genes by comparing TCR nucleotide sequences with IMGT/GENE-DB human TR gene sequences. The TCRdist pipeline was used in a later analysis to assign CDR3 sequences and most-parsimonious VDJ recombination scenarios. In a later analysis, every TCR beta chain was defined by the combination of its CDR3 amino acid sequence and its V-gene family, and reads without a unique V-gene family were dropped. To address suspected cross-contamination and a sequencing artifact, a later analysis removed roughly 580 highly shared, low-generation-probability nucleotide sequences. In a later analysis, a clonal expansion index was calculated for each public chain from normalized within-repertoire ranks of inferred template counts. In a later analysis, generation probabilities were computed using a VDJ recombination model fitted to out-of-frame rearrangements, and the results were checked against IGoR. In a later analysis, TCR-TCR, TCR-HLA and TCR-CMV co-occurrence was scored with hypergeometric tests, and a repertoire-size bias correction was applied to TCR pairs. In a later analysis, false discovery rates were estimated by permuting HLA or CMV assignments 20 times. A later analysis grouped co-occurring TCRs with DBSCAN, adding TCRdist sequence similarity when clustering within HLA-allele-positive subsets. Co-occurrence clustering excluded repertoires with fewer than 30,000 or more than 120,000 public chains, plus five with anomalous nucleotide sharing. TCRdb carries this immuneACCESS record with in-frame sequences only. Its versions omit some clonotypes, under half of them owing to an unresolved V gene in the studies checked, with the rest unexplained. That table gives V, J and clone size, and the DNA gave D and trimming. This sample's listing comprises 100,000 to 150,000 clones. The leading ten clones occupy approximately 1.7% of the sample.

Summary of the overall study and its limitations: In a later analysis, several top co-occurrence clusters were reported to appear linked to parvovirus B19, influenza, CMV and Epstein-Barr virus. A few of the identified cytomegalovirus-associated TCR beta chains were confirmed in vitro to be specific for cytomegalovirus antigens. The study listed 150 to 200 TCR beta chains as associated with cytomegalovirus. In a later genetic analysis, fewer N-insertions in productive TCRs were reported among donors in an Asian-associated ancestry cluster than the approximately 630-donor mean. A further reported finding was that TCR beta sequences accurately predicted the HLA-A and HLA-B alleles for most subjects in the first cohort. Most CMV-associated TCR beta chains appeared to be HLA-restricted in a later analysis, and the HLA associations seemed to be driven largely by CMV exposure. Presence/absence analyses assumed roughly uniform sequencing depth across donors, an assumption that may not hold. The 87-base-pair reads could not distinguish some IMGT-functional V segments, including TRBV6-2 and TRBV6-3, so those segments were excluded. Most TCR sequences were seen in very few donors, while some public TCRs were found in many individuals. Correlated functional status among segregating V segments might be attributable to linkage disequilibrium, but an unknown experimental factor could not be ruled out. Specific HLA alleles were associated with over 15,000 TCR beta sequences at a false discovery rate of 0.05 in a later analysis. The sequencing pipeline was judged likely to have produced a cluster of highly shared sequence variants as a technical artifact. The only immune exposure information available for the cohort was CMV serostatus. When HLA alleles, especially DR and DQ, strongly co-occurred, attributing TCR associations to individual alleles was difficult. It was suggested by the authors that the approach could potentially be generalized to other disease states and immunological phenotypes. Because HLA typing was missing for some donors at each locus, association tests included only the typed subset. In an earlier analysis of several hundred of the donors, most TCR beta V segments were observed in productive rearrangements about 87% or about 30% of the time, broadly matching IMGT annotations. A later genetic analysis associated a missense DCLRE1C variant with V-gene and J-gene trimming of TCR beta chains, and an independent cohort replicated the association. Cytomegalovirus status was reported to be diagnosed by the classifier with high specificity and sensitivity in both the original and validation cohorts. In this cohort, only TCR beta chains were sequenced, and detectable features were limited by the absence of alpha or paired-chain data. The earlier analysis of around 600 of the donors excluded some 15 rarely observed V segments, including chromosome 9 orphons, because counts were too low. In a later analysis, HLA-associated TCR beta chains showed more clonal expansion and lower generation probabilities than non-associated chains that were equally common. A later analysis found that TCR association rates varied across HLA loci, with DRB1 alleles showing the most associated TCRs and HLA-C alleles the fewest.

Turning to this clone: Its antigen remains unidentified.

The specimen was PBMCs. The clonotype comes from a woman aged 40 to 50 in good health and CMV-seropositive. The chain couples TRBV7-2 to TRBJ2-1, with 10 junctional bases fitting TRBD1. The DNA reads as follows: TGTGCCAGCAGCTTACCCGGGACAGGGGTCCATGAGCAGTTCTTC. Its product reads: CASSLPGTGVHEQFF.